Each of the 17 T cell receptor beta chains below was sequenced from the same sample in a study of blood T cell repertoires in COVID-19. Profiling relied on immunoSEQ multiplex PCR, and the TCRdb table lists in-frame clones only, not all of them. The sample lists 150,000 or so clones; around 89% were seen once. The sequenced sample was PBMCs or T cells enriched from blood (not recorded which). The receptors stem from a woman aged 45-60 years who had recovered from COVID-19.

The chain has TRBV4-3 and TRBJ1-6; D is undetermined. Germline V lookup: CDR1 LGHNA, CDR2 YSLEER. The CDR3 extends over 15 amino acids. Trimming left V 1 base short and J 5 bases short, with 9 bases between. The CDR3 sequence: CASSQVNRNNSPLHF. Here the CDR3 DNA reads TGCGCCAGCAGCCAAGTTAACAGAAATAATTCACCCCTCCACTTT.

The CDR3 sequence: CASSYASGGYEQYF. CDR3 bases: TGTGCCAGCAGTTATGCTAGCGGGGGCTACGAGCAGTACTTC. The V call is TRBV7-2, the J call TRBJ2-7, with 10 nucleotides matching TRBD2. The junction had 5 bases not matched to a gene; V was cut back by 6 bases and J by 3 bases. Germline V gene sequence: CDR1 SGHTA, CDR2 FQGNSA. This CDR3 spans 14 amino acids.

Note on this clone: The sample carries other DNA sequences with the same CDR3. The genes are TRBV7-2 and TRBJ1-2; D not resolved. The CDR3 has 12 amino acids. CDR1 is SGHTA and CDR2 is FQGNSA in the germline V gene. The ends were cut back, 1 base at V and 8 bases at J, with 8 bases in the middle. The CDR3 bases are TGTGCCAGCAGCTTAGATAGGAGGGGCTACACCTTC. Translation gives CASSLDRRGYTF.

This clone was seen only a few times. The genes are TRBV19 and TRBJ2-3; TRBD1 is a possible D gene (6 bases). Germline loops: CDR1 LNHDA, CDR2 SQIVND (reference sequence). The CDR3 has 13 amino acids. V was trimmed by 5 bases and J by 1 base, leaving 7 bases between them. The CDR3 DNA reads as TGTGCCAGTAGTGAGGGGGGCACAGATACGCAGTATTTT. Protein sequence: CASSEGGTDTQYF.

In this sample, this clone turned up a few times. The rearrangement joins TRBV9 to TRBJ1-2, with D hard to call. Trimming took 3 bases from V and 5 from J, leaving 14 bases between them. Looked up from germline, CDR1 is SGDLS and CDR2 is YYNGEE. The CDR3 has 14 residues. The CDR3 nucleotides are TGTGCCAGCAGCGCTACCCGGGAGATGTATGGCTACACCTTC. Protein sequence: CASSATREMYGYTF. The whole variable domain, filled in from reference TRBV9 and TRBJ1-2, reads DSGVTQTPKHLITATGQRVTLRCSPRSGDLSVYWYQQSLDQGLQFLIQYYNGEERAKGNILERFSAQQFPDLHSELNLSSLELGDSALYFCASSATREMYGYTFGSGTRLTVV.

The chain couples TRBV29-1 to TRBJ2-5, with TRBD2 matching 7 bases. J was trimmed by 5 bases and V by 6 bases; bases with no gene match: 12. From germline, CDR1 is SQVTM and CDR2 ANQGSEA. This CDR3 comprises 14 residues. CDR3 loop: CSVPREGIWETQYF. The CDR3 DNA reads TGCAGCGTCCCAAGGGAGGGTATCTGGGAGACCCAGTACTTC.

The chain couples TRBV4-2 to TRBJ1-5; D is possibly TRBD1 (6 bases). This CDR3 contains 15 residues. Germline CDR1 and CDR2: LGHNA and YNFKEQ. Trimming stripped 0 bases from V and 1 base from J, with 7 bases between. The CDR3 DNA reads as TGTGCCAGCAGCCAAGATGGGACAAGCAATCAGCCCCAGCATTTT. This codes for CASSQDGTSNQPQHF.

J is TRBJ1-4 and V is TRBV30; TRBD1 agrees at 11 bases. V dropped 3 bases and J dropped 7; count of bases not matched to a gene: 1. CDR1 and CDR2 from the germline V gene are GTSNPN and SVGIG (reference sequence). The CDR3 runs 13 residues. The CDR3 region is CAWRDRGPEKLFF. The CDR3 nucleotides read TGTGCCTGGAGGGACAGGGGGCCTGAAAAACTGTTTTTT.

V and J are TRBV7-3 and TRBJ2-5; TRBD1 is a possible D gene (6 bases). The length of the CDR3 is 16 residues. CDR1 and CDR2 from the germline V gene are SGHTA and FQGTGA. With 1 base removed from V and 2 bases from J, the gap between germline ends came to 14 bases. The CDR3 sequence is CASSLNLRGQQETQYF. The CDR3 DNA reads as TGTGCCAGCAGCTTAAATCTCCGGGGACAACAAGAGACCCAGTACTTC.

Written as DNA, the CDR3 is TGTGCCCGCCGGGACAGCGCGGGCTACACCTTC. This gives the protein CARRDSAGYTF. This chain uses TRBV2 with TRBJ1-2; 7 bases agree with TRBD1. The V gene end was trimmed by 11 bases and the J gene end by 8 bases; junction bases not matched to a gene: 8. The CDR3 extends over 11 amino acids. Germline CDR1 is SNHLY and CDR2 is FYNNEI.

V gene TRBV19 combines with J gene TRBJ1-3, with D possibly matching TRBD1 (6 bases). CDR1 and CDR2 (germline): LNHDA, SQIVND (reference sequence). V lost 6 bases to trimming and J lost 1 base, with 10 bases between them. The CDR3 has 14 residues. The CDR3 DNA is TGTGCCAGTAGCCTAGGGGGTTCTGGAAACACCATATATTTT. It yields the protein CASSLGGSGNTIYF.

The chain joins TRBV7-6 to TRBJ1-1; TRBD1 agrees at 7 bases. J was trimmed by 6 bases and V by 4 bases; bases with no gene match: 14. The CDR3 is 16 amino acids. Germline lookup yields CDR1 SGHVS and CDR2 FNYEAQ. The CDR3 sequence: CASSSSTGMKSPEAFF. The CDR3 nucleotides are TGTGCCAGCAGCTCTTCGACAGGGATGAAGTCCCCTGAAGCTTTCTTT.

This clone was recorded once. V is TRBV6-2 or TRBV6-3 and J is TRBJ2-3; 12 nucleotides match TRBD2. CDR3 length: 18 residues. Trimming cost V 0 bases and J 1 base; bases outside gene matches: 5. Germline CDR1 MNHEY, CDR2 SVGEGT. The CDR3 region has the DNA TGTGCCAGCAGTTACTCGAAACTAGCGGGGGGACGCACAGATACGCAGTATTTT. It specifies CASSYSKLAGGRTDTQYF.

This chain joins TRBV6-2 or TRBV6-3 and TRBJ2-5; TRBD2 aligns across 7 bases. The germline V gene encodes CDR1 MNHEY and CDR2 SVGEGT. This CDR3 region has 15 residues. V lost 2 bases, J lost 1 base, and 4 bases stayed unmatched. The CDR3 spells CASSYVGGVQETQYF. CDR3 in DNA: TGTGCCAGCAGTTACGTGGGGGGGGTCCAAGAGACCCAGTACTTC.

The chain combines TRBV9 with TRBJ1-2, with a tentative D call TRBD1 (6 bases). Trimming took off 4 bases at V and 4 bases at J, with 14 bases between the two ends. Per the germline V gene, CDR1 is SGDLS and CDR2 is YYNGEE. The CDR3 runs 14 residues. The CDR3, as DNA: TGTGCCAGCAGCACCCGGGACACACGCTATGGCTACACCTTC. Protein product: CASSTRDTRYGYTF.

V usage is TRBV5-8 and J usage is TRBJ1-3; possible D gene TRBD1, 6 bases. This CDR3 is built from 16 residues. The V gene lost 2 bases and the J gene lost 3 bases, with 15 bases spanning the gap. Germline CDR1 SGHTS, CDR2 YDEGEE. The CDR3 loop is CASSLSLGAGGNTIYF. CDR3 nucleotides: TGTGCCAGCAGCTTATCCCTGGGGGCAGGTGGAAACACCATATATTTT.

The chain joins TRBV6-2 or TRBV6-3 to TRBJ2-2; 9 bases are shared with TRBD1. After removal of 4 bases from V and 6 bases from J, the junction contained 6 bases not matched to a gene. Germline lookup yields CDR1 MNHEY and CDR2 SVGEGT. This CDR3 is built from 15 residues. The CDR3 DNA reads as TGTGCCAGCAGTTCGGGACAGGGTCCACCCGGGGAGCTGTTTTTT. This translates into CASSSGQGPPGELFF.